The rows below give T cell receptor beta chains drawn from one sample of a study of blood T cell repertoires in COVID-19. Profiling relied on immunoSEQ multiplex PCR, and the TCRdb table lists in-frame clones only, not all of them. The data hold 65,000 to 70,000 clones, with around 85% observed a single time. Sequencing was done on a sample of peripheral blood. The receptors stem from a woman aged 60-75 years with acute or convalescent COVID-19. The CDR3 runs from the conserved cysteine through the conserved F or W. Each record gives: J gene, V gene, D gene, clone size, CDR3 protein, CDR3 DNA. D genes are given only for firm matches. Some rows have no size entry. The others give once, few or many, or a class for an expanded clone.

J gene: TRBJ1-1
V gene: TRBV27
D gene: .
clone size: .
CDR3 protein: CASSYVRGSDTEAFF
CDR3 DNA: TGTGCCAGCAGCTACGTCCGGGGGTCGGACACTGAAGCTTTCTTT

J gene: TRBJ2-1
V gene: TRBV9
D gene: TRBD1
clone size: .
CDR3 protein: CASSVGGTGGYNEQFF
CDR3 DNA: TGTGCCAGCAGCGTCGGGGGAACAGGGGGATACAATGAGCAGTTCTTC

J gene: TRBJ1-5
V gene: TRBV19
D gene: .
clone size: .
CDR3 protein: CASSKDSFSNQPQHF
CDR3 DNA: TGTGCCAGTAGTAAAGACAGTTTTAGCAATCAGCCCCAGCATTTT

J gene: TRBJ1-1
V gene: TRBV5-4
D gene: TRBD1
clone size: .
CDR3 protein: CASSLDQGVTEAFF
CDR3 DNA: TGTGCCAGCAGCTTGGACCAGGGGGTGACTGAAGCTTTCTTT

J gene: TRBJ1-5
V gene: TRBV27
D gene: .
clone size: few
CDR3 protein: CASSPGQPMTKPQHF
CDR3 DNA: TGTGCCAGCAGTCCCGGACAGCCCATGACTAAGCCCCAGCATTTT

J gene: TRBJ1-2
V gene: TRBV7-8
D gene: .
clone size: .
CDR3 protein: CASSLANRDYTF
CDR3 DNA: TGTGCCAGCAGCTTAGCCAACAGGGACTACACCTTC

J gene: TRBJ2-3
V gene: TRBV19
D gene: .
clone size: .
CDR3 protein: CASSIEPDSSTDTQYF
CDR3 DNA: TGTGCCAGTAGTATCGAGCCGGACAGTAGCACAGATACGCAGTATTTT

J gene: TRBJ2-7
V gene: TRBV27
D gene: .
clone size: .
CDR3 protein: CAFVGATPGYEQYF
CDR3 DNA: TGTGCATTTGTGGGGGCTACTCCTGGCTACGAGCAGTACTTC

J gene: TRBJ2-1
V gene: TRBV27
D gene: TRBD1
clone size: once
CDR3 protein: CASTPGTGAYNEQFF
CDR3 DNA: TGTGCCAGCACTCCCGGGACAGGCGCATACAATGAGCAGTTCTTC

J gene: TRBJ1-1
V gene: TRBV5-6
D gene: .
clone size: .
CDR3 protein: CASSLPGEGMEAFF
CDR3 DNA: TGTGCCAGCAGCTTGCCCGGGGAGGGTATGGAAGCTTTCTTT

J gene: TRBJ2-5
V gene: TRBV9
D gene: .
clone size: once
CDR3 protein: CASSATTSRQETQYF
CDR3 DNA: TGTGCCAGCAGCGCTACTACTAGCCGTCAAGAGACCCAGTACTTC

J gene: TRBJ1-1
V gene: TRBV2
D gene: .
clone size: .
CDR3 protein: CASRVTGNTEAFF
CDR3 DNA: TGTGCCAGCAGGGTGACAGGGAACACTGAAGCTTTCTTT

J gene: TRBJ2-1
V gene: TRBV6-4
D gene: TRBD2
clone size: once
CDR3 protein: CASSLTSGTDNEQFF
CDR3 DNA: TGTGCCAGCAGCCTCACTAGCGGGACCGACAATGAGCAGTTCTTC

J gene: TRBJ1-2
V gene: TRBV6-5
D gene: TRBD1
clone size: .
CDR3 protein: CASSYKGQGMNYGYTF
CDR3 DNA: TGTGCCAGCAGTTACAAGGGACAGGGGATGAACTATGGCTACACCTTC

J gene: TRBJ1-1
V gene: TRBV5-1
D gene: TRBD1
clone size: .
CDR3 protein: CASSFLSGGRGSEAFF
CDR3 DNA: TGCGCCAGCAGCTTTCTATCAGGGGGTAGAGGGTCTGAAGCTTTCTTT

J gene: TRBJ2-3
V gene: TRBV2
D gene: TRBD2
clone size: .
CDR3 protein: CASKHQRGSTDTQYF
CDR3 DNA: TGTGCCAGCAAGCACCAGCGGGGGAGCACAGATACGCAGTATTTT

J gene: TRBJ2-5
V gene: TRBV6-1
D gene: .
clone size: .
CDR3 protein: CASSETGKGYQETQYF
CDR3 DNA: TGTGCCAGCAGCGAAACAGGGAAAGGGTACCAAGAGACCCAGTACTTC

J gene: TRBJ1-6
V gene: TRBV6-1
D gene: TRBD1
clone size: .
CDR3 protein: CASSEAPGGNSPLHF
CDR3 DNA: TGTGCCAGCAGTGAAGCCCCAGGGGGTAATTCACCCCTCCACTTT

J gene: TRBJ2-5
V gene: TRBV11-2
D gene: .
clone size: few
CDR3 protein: CASSPEVQRTQYF
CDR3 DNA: TGTGCCAGCAGCCCGGAGGTGCAGAGGACCCAGTACTTC

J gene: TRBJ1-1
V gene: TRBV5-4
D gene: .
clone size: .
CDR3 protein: CASSSRRRGGENTEAFF
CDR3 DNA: TGTGCCAGCAGCTCTAGGCGAAGGGGGGGCGAGAACACTGAAGCTTTCTTT

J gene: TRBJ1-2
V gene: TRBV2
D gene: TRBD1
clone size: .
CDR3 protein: CASSRTGGIDYGYTF
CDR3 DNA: TGTGCCAGCAGCAGGACAGGGGGGATAGACTATGGCTACACCTTC

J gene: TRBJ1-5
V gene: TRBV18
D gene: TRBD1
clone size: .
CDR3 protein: CASSPSTGRNQPQHF
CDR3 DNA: TGTGCCAGCTCACCTTCGACAGGGAGAAATCAGCCCCAGCATTTT

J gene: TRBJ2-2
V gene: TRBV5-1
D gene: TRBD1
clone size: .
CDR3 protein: CASSLARTGSGELFF
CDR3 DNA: TGCGCCAGCAGCTTGGCTAGGACAGGGTCCGGGGAGCTGTTTTTT

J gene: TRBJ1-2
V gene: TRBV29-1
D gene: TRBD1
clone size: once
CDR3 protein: CSVVGQTNYGYTF
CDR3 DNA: TGCAGCGTTGTGGGACAGACTAACTATGGCTACACCTTC

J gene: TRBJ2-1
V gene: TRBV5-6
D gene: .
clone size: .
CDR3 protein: CASRIRLTGNEQFF
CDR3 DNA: TGTGCCAGCAGGATCCGACTGACAGGTAATGAGCAGTTCTTC

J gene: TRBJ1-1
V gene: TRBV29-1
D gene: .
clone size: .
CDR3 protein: CSVQQSPTNTEAFF
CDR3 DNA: TGCAGCGTTCAACAGAGTCCCACGAACACTGAAGCTTTCTTT

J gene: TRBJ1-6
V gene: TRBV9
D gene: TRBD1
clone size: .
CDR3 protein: CASSMTGGDSPLHF
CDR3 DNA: TGTGCCAGCAGCATGACAGGGGGAGACTCACCCCTCCACTTT

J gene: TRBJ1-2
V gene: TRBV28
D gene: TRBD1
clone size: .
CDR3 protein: CASITGTGLGYTF
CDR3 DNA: TGTGCCAGCATCACCGGGACAGGTCTTGGCTACACCTTC

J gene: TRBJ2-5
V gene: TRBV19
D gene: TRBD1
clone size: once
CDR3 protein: CASSMSGQGGTQYF
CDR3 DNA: TGTGCCAGTAGTATGAGCGGACAGGGAGGGACCCAGTACTTC

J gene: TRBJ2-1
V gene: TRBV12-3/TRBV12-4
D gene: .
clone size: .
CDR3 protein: CASTSRGYNEQFF
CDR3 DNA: TGTGCCAGCACCTCTCGGGGGTACAATGAGCAGTTCTTC

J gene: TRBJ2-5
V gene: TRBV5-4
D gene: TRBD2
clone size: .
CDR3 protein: CASSHGSAGGLQETQYF
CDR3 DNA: TGTGCCAGCAGCCACGGGTCGGCGGGGGGTCTTCAAGAGACCCAGTACTTC

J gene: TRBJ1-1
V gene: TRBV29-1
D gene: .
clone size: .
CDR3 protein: CSVTGSSTEAFF
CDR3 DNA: TGCAGCGTTACAGGGTCAAGTACTGAAGCTTTCTTT

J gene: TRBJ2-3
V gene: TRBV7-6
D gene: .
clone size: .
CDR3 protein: CASSLETGPTDTQYF
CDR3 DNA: TGTGCCAGCAGCTTAGAAACAGGGCCCACAGATACGCAGTATTTT

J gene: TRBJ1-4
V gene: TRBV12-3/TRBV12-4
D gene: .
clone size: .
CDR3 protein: CAGSFGSDRLFF
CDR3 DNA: TGTGCCGGCAGTTTCGGGTCAGATCGACTGTTTTTT

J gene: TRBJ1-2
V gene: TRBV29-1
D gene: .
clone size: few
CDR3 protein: CGERTNYGYTF
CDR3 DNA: TGCGGTGAGCGGACTAACTATGGCTACACCTTC

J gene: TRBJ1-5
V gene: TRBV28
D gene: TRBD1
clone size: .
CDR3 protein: CASSSRTGTSLISNQPQHF
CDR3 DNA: TGTGCCAGCAGTTCACGGACAGGGACTTCCTTAATTAGCAATCAGCCCCAGCATTTT

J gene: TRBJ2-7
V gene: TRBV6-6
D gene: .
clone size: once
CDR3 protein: CASSTQSELSYEQYF
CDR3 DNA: TGTGCCAGCAGTACTCAGAGCGAACTATCCTACGAGCAGTACTTC

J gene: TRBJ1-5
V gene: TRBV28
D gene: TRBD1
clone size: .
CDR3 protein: CASRTPGQGYRSRDQPQHF
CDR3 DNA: TGTGCCAGCAGAACACCGGGACAGGGGTACCGGAGCCGGGATCAGCCCCAGCATTTT

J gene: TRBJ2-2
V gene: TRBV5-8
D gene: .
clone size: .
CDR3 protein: CASSFQGSTGELFF
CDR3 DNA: TGTGCCAGCAGCTTTCAGGGGTCCACCGGGGAGCTGTTTTTT

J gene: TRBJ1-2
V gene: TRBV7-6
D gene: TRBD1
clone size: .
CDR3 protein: CASSLSTGGLAGGYTF
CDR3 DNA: TGTGCCAGCAGCTTAAGTACAGGGGGGCTCGCCGGTGGCTACACCTTC

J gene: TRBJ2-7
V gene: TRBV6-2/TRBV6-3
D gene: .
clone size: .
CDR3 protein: CASSYAAVRTRNYEQYF
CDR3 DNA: TGTGCCAGCAGTTATGCTGCGGTAAGGACAAGGAATTACGAGCAGTACTTC

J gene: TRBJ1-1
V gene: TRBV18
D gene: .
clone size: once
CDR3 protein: CASSPGANTEAFF
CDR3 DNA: TGTGCCAGCTCACCGGGGGCGAACACTGAAGCTTTCTTT

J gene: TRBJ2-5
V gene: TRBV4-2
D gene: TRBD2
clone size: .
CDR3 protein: CASSRGTSGYQETQYF
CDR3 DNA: TGTGCCAGCAGCCGGGGGACTAGCGGGTACCAAGAGACCCAGTACTTC

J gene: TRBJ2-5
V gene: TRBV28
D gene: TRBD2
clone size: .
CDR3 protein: CASKPGTGRGETQYF
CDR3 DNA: TGTGCCAGCAAACCAGGGACCGGGAGGGGAGAGACCCAGTACTTC

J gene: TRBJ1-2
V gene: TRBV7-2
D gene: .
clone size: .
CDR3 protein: CASSYASSNYGYTF
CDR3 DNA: TGTGCCAGCAGCTACGCCTCCAGTAACTATGGCTACACCTTC

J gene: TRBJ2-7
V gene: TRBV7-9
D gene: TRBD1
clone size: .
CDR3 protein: CASSLVGTGSYEQYF
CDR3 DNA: TGTGCCAGCAGCTTAGTGGGGACAGGGTCCTACGAGCAGTACTTC

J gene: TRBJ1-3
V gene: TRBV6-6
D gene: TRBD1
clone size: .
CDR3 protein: CASRQGAEGNTIYF
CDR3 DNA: TGTGCCAGCAGGCAGGGGGCGGAGGGAAACACCATATATTTT

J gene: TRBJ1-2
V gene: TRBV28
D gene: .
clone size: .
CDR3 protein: CASSSQSSTVPGRYGYTF
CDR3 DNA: TGTGCCAGCAGTTCTCAATCCTCTACCGTTCCAGGGCGATATGGCTACACCTTC

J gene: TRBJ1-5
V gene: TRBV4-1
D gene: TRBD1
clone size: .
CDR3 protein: CASSQDQGAMNQPQHF
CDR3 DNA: TGCGCCAGCAGCCAAGATCAGGGGGCGATGAATCAGCCCCAGCATTTT